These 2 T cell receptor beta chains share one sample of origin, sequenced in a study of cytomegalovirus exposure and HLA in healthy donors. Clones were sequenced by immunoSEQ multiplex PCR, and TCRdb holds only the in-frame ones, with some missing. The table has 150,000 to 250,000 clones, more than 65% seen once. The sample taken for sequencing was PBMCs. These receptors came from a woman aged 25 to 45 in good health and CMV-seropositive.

CDR3 protein: CSVVLTAEYGYTF. The CDR3 DNA sequence: TGCAGCGTTGTGCTTACCGCCGAGTATGGCTACACCTTC. V and J are TRBV29-1 and TRBJ1-2; D remains unclear. Germline CDR1 and CDR2: SQVTM and ANQGSEA. V was shortened by 4 bases and J by 5 bases, with 14 bases between the two germline ends. CDR3 length: 13 amino acids.

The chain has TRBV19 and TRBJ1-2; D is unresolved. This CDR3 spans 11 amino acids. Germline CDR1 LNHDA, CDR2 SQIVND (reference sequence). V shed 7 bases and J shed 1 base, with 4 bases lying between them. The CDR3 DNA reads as TGTGCCAGTACCAATAACTATGGCTACACCTTC. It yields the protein CASTNNYGYTF.